Sequencing of this TCR beta chain was carried out in a study of T cells in Graves' hyperthyroidism and ophthalmopathy. This clonotype has more than one count but fewer than ten. Antigen specificity is unknown. TCR beta CDR3 region amplification was performed from RNA transcripts. Carried out on the TCR CDR3, a first-round RT-PCR used the HTBI primer set. TCRdb recomputed calls from the multiplex PCR reads with MiXCR, one row per CDR3 protein. The sample contains some 350,000 distinct CDR3 sequences, roughly 15% of which appear only once. Study-wide points: Ophthalmopathy, as predicted by the model, came a median approximately 5.9 months after the prediction.

Clinical symptoms, serum thyroxine, TRAb, thyroid ultrasound and orbital computed tomography established diagnosis. PBMCs were derived from roughly 10 ml fresh peripheral blood. The V gene's germline CDR1 is GTSNPN and CDR2 SVGIG (reference sequence). CDR3 size: 15 residues. With 0 bases removed from V and 5 bases from J, the gap between germline ends came to 13 bases. The rearrangement uses TRBV30 and TRBJ1-4; weak D call: TRBD1 (5 bases). The sequence derives from a woman aged 55-70 years with Graves' ophthalmopathy. The source material was blood. The CDR3 region is CAWSVLGALNEKLFF. CDR3 sequence (DNA): TGTGCCTGGAGTGTTCTAGGGGCTTTAAATGAAAAACTGTTTTTT.